This record covers a single T cell receptor beta chain. Its target is not known. The data originate from a study of OX40 agonist ivuxolimab in advanced cancers. Study in general: Ivuxolimab doses were 0.01, 0.1, 0.3, 1.5, 3 or 10 mg/kg every 2 weeks. The study's findings and limits: The study observed clonal expansion of CD4+ and CD8+ blood T cells by week 6 at 0.1 to 3.0 mg/kg.

CDR1 and CDR2 (germline): MNHEY, SVGAGI. V dropped 5 bases and J dropped 0 bases, with 9 bases sitting between them. The CDR3 totals 14 residues. The table came from immunoSEQ multiplex PCR; TCRdb's copy has only in-frame clones and leaves some out. The table shows more than 95,000 clones, with roughly 94% occurring only once. The sequence derives from an adult with an advanced solid tumor such as melanoma, head and neck, liver or kidney cancer. J is TRBJ2-3 and V is TRBV6-5, with no clear D. This specimen was CD4+ or CD8+ T cells sorted from blood, taken in a trial of the OX40 agonist ivuxolimab. The CDR3 here is CASSGQPSTDTQYF. The CDR3 bases are TGTGCCAGCAGTGGGCAGCCTAGCACAGATACGCAGTATTTT.